The clone carrying this TCR beta chain was found a few times. V shed 5 bases and J 10 bases; nucleotides not matched to a gene: 2. The germline V gene encodes CDR1 SQVTM and CDR2 ANQGSEA. The CDR3 has 11 residues. Investigators excluded patients with uncontrolled infection, other autoimmune disease, pregnancy or lactation. Clinical symptoms, serum thyroxine and TRAb, thyroid ultrasound and orbital computed tomography were used for the diagnoses. Authors of the study amplified TCR beta CDR3 regions from RNA transcripts. First-round RT-PCR with HTBI primers amplified the TCR CDR3 region. One entry per CDR3 protein, called by TCRdb with MiXCR from the multiplex PCR reads. The sample holds 450,000 to 500,000 distinct CDR3 sequences; about 22% are singletons and the top ten take around 54%. The data were obtained in a study of T cells in Graves' hyperthyroidism and ophthalmopathy.

The specimen sequenced was blood. The clonotype comes from a woman aged 70-85 years with Graves' ophthalmopathy. V and J are TRBV29-1 and TRBJ2-1, with 10 bases fitting TRBD2. The CDR3 DNA sequence: TGCAGCGTTAATAGCGGGAGGGAGCAGTTCTTC. Its translation is CSVNSGREQFF.